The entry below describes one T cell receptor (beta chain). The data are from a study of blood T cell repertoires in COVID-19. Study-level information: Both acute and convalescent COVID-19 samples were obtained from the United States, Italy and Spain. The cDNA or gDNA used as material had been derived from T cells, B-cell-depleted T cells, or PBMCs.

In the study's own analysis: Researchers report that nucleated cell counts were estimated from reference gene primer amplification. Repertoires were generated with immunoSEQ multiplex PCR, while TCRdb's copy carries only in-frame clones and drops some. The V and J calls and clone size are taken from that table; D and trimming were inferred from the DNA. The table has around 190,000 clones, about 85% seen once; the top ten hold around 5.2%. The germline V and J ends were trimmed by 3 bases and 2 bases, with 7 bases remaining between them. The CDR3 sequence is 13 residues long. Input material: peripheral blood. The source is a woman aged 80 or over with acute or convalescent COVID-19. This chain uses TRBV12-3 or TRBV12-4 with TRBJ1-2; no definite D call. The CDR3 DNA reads TGTGCCAGCAGTTTTGGCAGAAACTATGGCTACACCTTC. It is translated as CASSFGRNYGYTF.